The 28 T cell receptor beta chains presented below share a single source sample, sequenced in a study of OX40 agonist ivuxolimab in advanced cancers. TCRdb keeps only in-frame clones here, not all; method: immunoSEQ multiplex PCR. The sample has roughly 110,000 clones, 80% to 95% seen once. Specimen: CD4+ or CD8+ T cells sorted from blood, collected in a trial of the OX40 agonist ivuxolimab. The receptors stem from an adult with an advanced solid tumor such as melanoma, head and neck, liver or kidney cancer.

The CDR3 region is CASSAFGTGETEAFF. The DNA of the CDR3 is TGTGCCAGCAGCGCCTTCGGTACAGGGGAAACTGAAGCTTTCTTT. The V gene is TRBV9, the J gene TRBJ1-1; 7 bases match TRBD1. The CDR3 has 15 residues. Germline-derived CDR1 and CDR2 are SGDLS and YYNGEE. V lost 3 bases and J lost 5; bases outside the gene matches: 10.

The J gene is TRBJ2-3, the V gene TRBV11-3; possible D gene TRBD1, 6 bases. This CDR3 comprises 15 residues. Germline-derived CDR1 and CDR2 are SGHNT and YENEEA. V lost 4 bases and J 0 bases, leaving 11 bases between the germline ends. In DNA, the CDR3 is TGTGCCAGCAGCTCCACAGGGACAAGCACAGATACGCAGTATTTT. Translation: CASSSTGTSTDTQYF.

The chain recombines TRBV5-1 with TRBJ1-4, with D maybe TRBD1 (5 bases). The V and J ends lost 0 bases and 0 bases respectively, with 9 bases between them. The CDR3 has 16 amino acids. CDR1 and CDR2 (germline): SGHRS, YFSETQ. The CDR3 is CASSLGRGSTNEKLFF. The CDR3 DNA sequence: TGCGCCAGCAGCTTGGGGAGGGGTTCAACTAATGAAAAACTGTTTTTT.

The J gene is TRBJ2-1, the V gene TRBV4-2; D possibly corresponds to TRBD2 (6 bases). The V and J ends lost 0 bases and 10 bases respectively, with 19 bases between them. This CDR3 region has 16 residues. The germline gives CDR1 LGHNA, CDR2 YNFKEQ. The CDR3 DNA reads as TGTGCCAGCAGCCAAGATCTTTCTGCGGGGCCCCCCGAGCAGTTCTTC. Translation gives CASSQDLSAGPPEQFF.

The V gene is TRBV27, the J gene TRBJ2-7, with D possibly matching TRBD1 (6 bases). The CDR3 sequence is 15 residues long. Deletions cut 2 bases from V and 6 bases from J, with 17 bases between. Germline lookup yields CDR1 MNHEY and CDR2 SMNVEV (reference sequence). Written as DNA, the CDR3 is TGTGCCAGCAGTTTAAACAGGGCCATTAACGGCGAGCAGTACTTC. It is translated as CASSLNRAINGEQYF.

The chain carries TRBV7-2 and TRBJ1-1; D remains unclear. Looked up from germline, CDR1 is SGHTA and CDR2 is FQGNSA. This CDR3 is built from 16 residues. Trimming pared 5 bases from V and 0 bases from J, leaving 16 bases between. The CDR3 is CASSDRRTEVNTEAFF. CDR3 coding DNA: TGTGCCAGCAGCGACCGAAGGACGGAGGTGAACACTGAAGCTTTCTTT.

The chain carries TRBV2 and TRBJ2-7; possibly TRBD1 for D (7 bases). This CDR3 contains 14 residues. CDR1 is SNHLY and CDR2 is FYNNEI in the germline V gene. The V end lost 2 bases, the J end lost 5 bases, and 13 bases lay between the germline ends. DNA for the CDR3: TGTGCCAGCAGTGAACCGACAGGGAGGAACGAGCAGTACTTC. Amino acids: CASSEPTGRNEQYF. Combining the CDR3 with reference TRBV2 and TRBJ2-7 gives the whole variable domain EPEVTQTPSHQVTQMGQEVILRCVPISNHLYFYWYRQILGQKVEFLVSFYNNEISEKSEIFDDQFSVERPDGSNFTLKIRSTKLEDSAMYFCASSEPTGRNEQYFGPGTRLTVT.

The chain combines TRBV4-1 with TRBJ2-7; a weak D match, TRBD1 (6 bases). The germline gives CDR1 MGHRA, CDR2 YSYEKL. The V gene lost 4 bases and the J gene lost 3 bases, with 16 bases spanning the gap. The CDR3 extends over 15 amino acids. The CDR3 reads CASSRQVGRDYEQYF. The DNA of the CDR3 is TGCGCCAGCAGCCGACAGGTCGGCAGGGACTACGAGCAGTACTTC.

The rearrangement links TRBV4-2 to TRBJ1-5; D is possibly TRBD1 (5 bases). Deletions cut 0 bases from V and 5 bases from J, with 11 bases between. The CDR3 loop spans 15 amino acids. Germline CDR1 and CDR2: LGHNA and YNFKEQ. As DNA, the CDR3 is TGTGCCAGCAGCCAAGATCTAAGGGGTGATCAGCCCCAGCATTTT. Amino acids: CASSQDLRGDQPQHF.

This clone came up a few times. V is TRBV7-2 and J is TRBJ1-1, with TRBD1 identical over 9 bases. Germline CDR1 is SGHTA and CDR2 is FQGNSA. This CDR3 is 15 amino acids long. V lost 2 bases, J lost 4 bases, and 5 bases stayed unmatched. CDR3 amino acids: CASSLTGGALTEAFF. In DNA, the CDR3 is TGTGCCAGCAGCTTAACAGGGGGCGCTCTCACTGAAGCTTTCTTT.

This chain links TRBV28 with TRBJ2-7; possibly TRBD1 or TRBD2 for D (5 bases each). There are 13 residues in the CDR3. V was trimmed by 5 bases and J by 5 bases, leaving 13 bases between them. Germline V gives CDR1 MDHEN, CDR2 SYDVKM. The CDR3 loop reads CASSLSGADEQYF. Written as DNA, the CDR3 is TGTGCCAGCAGTCTTTCCGGGGCCGACGAGCAGTACTTC.

This clone was picked up a small number of times. The rearrangement links TRBV19 to TRBJ1-1; 8 positions agree with TRBD1. The CDR3 covers 18 residues. With V trimmed by 2 bases and J by 2 bases, 13 bases remained unmatched. CDR1 LNHDA and CDR2 SQIVND come from the germline V gene (reference sequence). The CDR3 protein is CASSILGMGTGVNTEAFF. In nucleotides, the CDR3 is TGTGCCAGTAGTATATTAGGAATGGGGACAGGCGTAAACACTGAAGCTTTCTTT. The full variable domain, in which reference TRBV19 and TRBJ1-1 provide the parts outside the CDR3, is DGGITQSPKYLFRKEGQNVTLSCEQNLNHDAMYWYRQDPGQGLRLIYYSQIVNDFQKGDIAEGYSVSREKKESFPLTVTSAQKNPTAFYLCASSILGMGTGVNTEAFFGQGTRLTVV.

The chain combines TRBV7-9 with TRBJ2-6, with D uncertain. The CDR3 contains 15 residues. V lost 3 bases to trimming and J lost 2 bases, with 8 bases between them. Germline values: CDR1 SEHNR, CDR2 FQNEAQ (reference sequence). The CDR3 reads CASSFYTTGANVLTF. CDR3 DNA: TGTGCCAGCAGCTTCTACACGACTGGGGCCAACGTCCTGACTTTC.

CDR3 loop: CASSARLADSSYEQYF. The CDR3 DNA is TGTGCCAGCAGCGCCCGACTAGCGGATAGCTCCTACGAGCAGTACTTC. This chain connects TRBV9 to TRBJ2-7; TRBD2 matches 9 bases. V shed 3 bases, J shed 0 bases, and the junction held 7 bases outside the gene matches. CDR3 length: 16 amino acids. Looked up from germline, CDR1 is SGDLS and CDR2 is YYNGEE.

This chain connects TRBV27 to TRBJ1-2, with TRBD1 matching over 7 bases. Trimming removed 5 bases from V and 4 bases from J; junction bases left unmatched: 10. The CDR3 extends over 15 amino acids. Looked up from germline, CDR1 is MNHEY and CDR2 is SMNVEV (reference sequence). As DNA, the CDR3 is TGTGCCAGCAGTCGGGGGGACAGACTTTCCTATGGCTACACCTTC. As protein: CASSRGDRLSYGYTF.

J is TRBJ2-1 and V is TRBV9, with D perhaps TRBD1 (6 bases). V was pared by 2 bases and J by 0 bases, with 9 bases between. Germline CDR1 reads SGDLS; CDR2 reads YYNGEE. The length of the CDR3 is 15 residues. The CDR3 sequence: CASSVGHLSYNEQFF. CDR3 coding DNA: TGTGCCAGCAGCGTGGGACACCTCTCCTACAATGAGCAGTTCTTC.

The CDR3 protein is CASTPRTSREQYF. The CDR3 DNA follows: TGTGCCAGCACTCCCCGGACTAGCCGCGAGCAGTACTTC. This chain connects TRBV2 to TRBJ2-5, with TRBD2 matching over 8 bases. Near its end, the DNA agrees better with TRBJ2-7, so the J call may be wrong. Germline CDR1 is SNHLY and CDR2 is FYNNEI. This CDR3 spans 13 amino acids.

The CDR3 DNA reads TGTGCCAGCAGCTTATCGGGGGTACCTGAAAAACTGTTTTTT. It codes for CASSLSGVPEKLFF. The chain employs TRBV11-3 and TRBJ1-4, with D possibly being TRBD1 (5 bases). CDR3 length: 14 amino acids. Germline assignment: CDR1 SGHNT and CDR2 YENEEA. V was clipped by 2 bases and J by 7 bases, with 11 bases between them.

The chain is built from TRBV29-1 and TRBJ1-1; 10 nucleotides line up with TRBD1. The CDR3 has 16 amino acids. CDR1 and CDR2 from the germline V gene are SQVTM and ANQGSEA. After removal of 5 bases from V and 0 bases from J, the junction contained 9 bases not matched to a gene. CDR3 in DNA: TGCAGCGTTTTCGGGACAGGGGCTTATATGAACACTGAAGCTTTCTTT. This encodes CSVFGTGAYMNTEAFF.

This chain connects TRBV28 to TRBJ1-1, with 10 bases that match TRBD1. The CDR3 sequence is 15 residues long. The germline V gene has CDR1 MDHEN and CDR2 SYDVKM. V dropped 4 bases and J dropped 10; count of bases not matched to a gene: 12. This CDR3 is CASSSFPGTGVRAFF. Here the CDR3 DNA reads TGTGCCAGCAGTTCCTTTCCCGGGACAGGGGTACGAGCTTTCTTT.

DNA of the CDR3: TGTGCCAGCACGTTCCTAGCGAGGAACACCGGGGAGCTGTTTTTT. It specifies CASTFLARNTGELFF. The chain joins TRBV2 to TRBJ2-2; tentatively, D is TRBD2 (6 bases). Per germline, CDR1 SNHLY and CDR2 FYNNEI. The CDR3 runs 15 residues. Trimming took 7 bases from V and 1 from J, leaving 13 bases between them.

The chain couples TRBV7-2 to TRBJ2-4; tentatively, D is TRBD1 (6 bases). Deletions cut 5 bases from V and 0 bases from J, with 14 bases between. The length of the CDR3 is 16 residues. Germline lookup yields CDR1 SGHTA and CDR2 FQGNSA. The CDR3 DNA reads as TGTGCCAGCAGCCCACAGGGTATGCTAGCCAAAAACATTCAGTACTTC. Its translation: CASSPQGMLAKNIQYF.

The rearrangement links TRBV6-6 to TRBJ2-5; TRBD1 or TRBD2 may be the D gene (5 bases each). This CDR3 is built from 15 residues. Germline CDR1 MNHNY, CDR2 SVGAGI (reference sequence). The ends were cut back, 4 bases at V and 7 bases at J, with 19 bases in the middle. CDR3 in amino acids: CASSLGAFTGWTQYF. The CDR3 DNA reads TGTGCCAGCAGTTTAGGGGCCTTTACGGGGTGGACCCAGTACTTC.

This chain links TRBV5-1 with TRBJ2-7; 7 nucleotides agree with TRBD1. V shed 5 bases, J shed 2 bases, and the junction held 7 bases outside the gene matches. This CDR3 has 14 residues. The germline V gene has CDR1 SGHRS and CDR2 YFSETQ. The CDR3 loop reads CASRSGTEAYEQYF. Here the CDR3 DNA reads TGCGCCAGCAGATCCGGGACAGAGGCCTACGAGCAGTACTTC.

The chain uses TRBV2 and TRBJ1-2, with D tentatively TRBD1 (6 bases). Germline V gene lookup returns CDR1 SNHLY and CDR2 FYNNEI. Trimming removed 4 bases from V and 5 bases from J, with 14 bases in between. The CDR3 sequence is 14 residues long. This CDR3 reads CASSVLPQGYGYTF. CDR3 nucleotides: TGTGCCAGCAGTGTACTTCCTCAGGGGTATGGCTACACCTTC.

This sequence joins TRBV5-4 and TRBJ2-3, with D unresolved. CDR1 is SGHNT, CDR2 YYREEE, per germline (reference sequence). The CDR3 totals 14 residues. Trimming removed 4 bases at V and 4 bases at J, with 13 bases between. The CDR3 nucleotides read TGTGCCAGCAGCCTATCCACCCCGTCAGATACGCAGTATTTT. As protein: CASSLSTPSDTQYF.

The rearrangement joins TRBV6-1 to TRBJ2-1; D perhaps matches TRBD2 (6 bases). CDR3 length: 16 residues. Germline CDR1 and CDR2: MNHNS and SASEGT. The V gene lost 4 bases and the J gene lost 0 bases, with 13 bases spanning the gap. The CDR3 DNA follows: TGTGCCAGCAGTGCCGGGACTCCGAGCTCCTACAATGAGCAGTTCTTC. Encoded protein: CASSAGTPSSYNEQFF.

The chain couples TRBV9 to TRBJ2-7, with 10 nucleotides matching TRBD1. This CDR3 contains 14 residues. The junction had 4 bases not matched to a gene; V was cut back by 2 bases and J by 5 bases. Germline values: CDR1 SGDLS, CDR2 YYNGEE. CDR3 sequence: CASSVHGQGDEQYF. Here the CDR3 DNA reads TGTGCCAGCAGCGTCCATGGACAGGGGGACGAGCAGTACTTC.